These T cell receptor beta chains were read from a single sample in a study of technical replicates of blood from a few donors. TCRdb's copy holds only in-frame clones and misses some; the assay was immunoSEQ multiplex PCR. The sample holds under 80,000 clones; almost 98% are singletons and the top ten take 0.2% to 0.25%. Sequencing was performed on T cells isolated from PBMCs. These receptors originate from a human donor in good health. Both conserved end residues are trimmed from each CDR3.

j_gene,v_gene,CDR3aa
TRBJ2-7,TRBV19,ASSPGTGSYEQY
TRBJ2-7,TRBV5-1,ASSPGHPYEQY
TRBJ2-5,TRBV28,ASSTPGEGETQY
TRBJ1-3,TRBV28,ASSLTARNTIY
TRBJ1-2,TRBV6-1,ASSWTADYGYT
TRBJ2-4,TRBV5-1,ASPVLAKNIQY
TRBJ1-6,TRBV13,ASSSTFGTQNSPLH
TRBJ2-1,TRBV7-9,ASSLARASGSNEQF
TRBJ1-1,TRBV2,ASSGRGGNTEAF
TRBJ2-1,TRBV2,ASRGGIYGEQF
TRBJ2-5,TRBV19,ASSIRETQY
TRBJ2-5,TRBV27,ASSRGSGLVETQY
TRBJ2-1,TRBV7-9,ASSLEALAGIRGREQF
TRBJ1-5,TRBV28,ATGGYDQPQH
TRBJ1-4,TRBV27,ASSRTGELYGSEKLF
TRBJ1-5,TRBV6-5,ASSPDRATNQPQH
TRBJ1-2,TRBV2,AREGAQGANYGYT
TRBJ1-5,TRBV28,ASSFEDRSNQPQH
TRBJ1-2,TRBV28,ASSFPPLERGYGYT
TRBJ2-7,TRBV6-6,ASRLGLEQY
TRBJ2-7,TRBV6-4,ASSEYPSGSYEQY
TRBJ2-1,TRBV4-2,ASSQDSQGAYNEQF
TRBJ1-2,TRBV5-1,ASSLDRVGYT
TRBJ2-6,TRBV5-4,ASSTEQAPGVLT
TRBJ2-2,TRBV5-4,ATNTGEHTGELF
TRBJ2-1,TRBV7-9,ASNLIRGRGQF
TRBJ2-3,TRBV25-1,ASSEGPGSTDTQY
TRBJ2-2,TRBV5-4,ASSLLPGGELF
TRBJ2-3,TRBV5-1,ASSLGGGDTDTQY
TRBJ1-1,TRBV5-6,ASSLVSGTGIRKTEAF
TRBJ1-2,TRBV10-3,AISLGQGYGYT
TRBJ2-1,TRBV6-5,ASSSTGAYNEQF
TRBJ1-5,TRBV15,ATSGTGGAGQPQH
TRBJ1-1,TRBV10-3,AISDFGGNTEAF
TRBJ2-1,TRBV25-1,ASSGGNYGFFPYNEQF
TRBJ2-5,TRBV19,ARNHRGRETQY
TRBJ2-3,TRBV6-4,ASSPGVGADTQY
TRBJ1-2,TRBV21-1,ASSMGTGPWGYT
TRBJ2-7,TRBV11-2,ASSPLTSGVAYEQY
TRBJ2-3,TRBV5-4,ASSLDTYTQY
TRBJ2-5,TRBV2,ATSRPSSVPPETQY
TRBJ2-1,TRBV30,AWASGGAREQF
TRBJ2-1,TRBV30,AWSVRADNEQF
TRBJ2-7,TRBV28,ASSLIGVLGYYEQY
TRBJ1-2,TRBV30,AWSYRDRAGYT